This T cell receptor (beta chain) was obtained from a study of T cells in localized non-small cell lung cancer. This CDR3 region has 13 residues. The germline V gene has CDR1 SGHTS and CDR2 YDEGEE. Trimming shortened V by 7 bases and J by 0 bases, and 8 bases separated the two germline ends. The method was immunoSEQ multiplex PCR; TCRdb's version includes in-frame clones alone and lacks a portion of them. The data show over 55,000 clones, around 90% seen once. This clone was recorded only once. The chain carries TRBV5-8 and TRBJ2-1, with a weak D call TRBD2 (5 bases). The receptor was isolated from a woman aged 35 to 69 with stage I lung adenocarcinoma. Sequencing was performed on peripheral blood, taken before any cancer treatment. The CDR3 nucleotides read TGTGCCAGCTTGGGGAGCTCCTACAATGAGCAGTTCTTC. Translation: CASLGSSYNEQFF.